This is a list of T cell receptor beta chains from one sample in a study of post-analysis software for immune sequencing data. TCRdb processed the PCR reads anew with MiXCR; each CDR3 protein has one entry. The sample lists about 770,000 distinct CDR3 sequences; under 60% were seen once. The specimen was blood. These receptors were taken from a girl aged 5-17 years with multiple sclerosis. Both conserved end residues are part of each CDR3. Fields, in order: V gene, D gene, J gene, clone size, CDR3 DNA, CDR3 protein. A D gene is named only where the DNA matches it firmly. Clone size appears in some rows only: once, few, many, or a class for an expanded clone.

>TRBV29-1|.|TRBJ1-1|few
TGCAGCGTTGAGGAGGGTTCGGGCACTGAAGCTTTCTTT
CSVEEGSGTEAFF
>TRBV7-2|TRBD1|TRBJ1-6|.
TGTGCCAGCAGCATTGACGGACAGGGGGCAGGGTCACCCCTCCACTTT
CASSIDGQGAGSPLHF
>TRBV20-1|.|TRBJ2-7|.
TGCAGTGCTAGAGATACCGTGTCCCACGAGCAGTACTTC
CSARDTVSHEQYF
>TRBV12-3/TRBV12-4|.|TRBJ1-6|.
TGTGCCATCCGTCGAGAGCTGGATAATTCACCCCTCCACTTT
CAIRRELDNSPLHF
>TRBV10-3|.|TRBJ2-7|.
TGTGCCATCAAGGAGGGACAGTGGTCCCACGAGCAGTACTTC
CAIKEGQWSHEQYF
>TRBV6-1|TRBD1|TRBJ1-5|few
TGTGCCAGCCTTCGGGGTGGCAGGGGGTATAGCAATCAGCCCCAGCATTTT
CASLRGGRGYSNQPQHF
>TRBV27|TRBD2|TRBJ2-7|.
TGTGCCAGCAGTTGGGAGACTAGCGGGCACCCCTACGAGCAGTACTTC
CASSWETSGHPYEQYF
>TRBV29-1|TRBD1|TRBJ2-5|.
TGCAGCGTTGAACTCCAGGGACAGCAAGAGACCCAGTACTTC
CSVELQGQQETQYF
>TRBV11-2|TRBD1|TRBJ1-2|.
TGTGCCAGCAGCTTCGACAGGGCGCAGGGCTACACCTTC
CASSFDRAQGYTF
>TRBV20-1|.|TRBJ2-5|.
TGCAGTCCCTACAGTAACCAAGAGACCCAGTACTTC
CSPYSNQETQYF
>TRBV25-1|TRBD1|TRBJ2-1|.
TGTGCCAGCAGTGGGACCGGGACAGGGAGTTTAGATGAGCAGTTCTTC
CASSGTGTGSLDEQFF
>TRBV10-3|.|TRBJ1-1|.
TGTGCCATCAGTGAGTCCCTAACCCACGTTAAGGCGAACACTGAAGCTTTCTTT
CAISESLTHVKANTEAFF
>TRBV24-1|.|TRBJ2-1|few
TGTGCCACCAGTGATTACAGGGATTCCTCCTACAATGAGCAGTTCTTC
CATSDYRDSSYNEQFF
>TRBV18|.|TRBJ2-3|.
TGTGCCAGCTCGCCAAGTGACAGTGATACGCAGTATTTT
CASSPSDSDTQYF
>TRBV20-1|.|TRBJ2-5|.
TGCAGTGCTAGACTTGTTTTTTCCCGCGAGACCCAGTACTTC
CSARLVFSRETQYF
>TRBV12-3/TRBV12-4|.|TRBJ2-1|.
TGTGCCAGCAGTTTAGTCGTGCAGGGATCCTACAATGAGCAGTTCTTC
CASSLVVQGSYNEQFF
>TRBV7-8|.|TRBJ2-7|.
TGTGCCAGCAGCTTAACCGGGAACACCTACGAGCAGTACTTC
CASSLTGNTYEQYF
>TRBV12-3/TRBV12-4|.|TRBJ1-5|few
TGTGCCAGCAGTTTAGCGCGAGGGGTACTTAGCAATCAGCCCCAGCATTTT
CASSLARGVLSNQPQHF
>TRBV12-3/TRBV12-4|.|TRBJ2-7|few
TGTGCCAGCAGTTTTCTCAGATACGAGCAGTACTTC
CASSFLRYEQYF
>TRBV4-3|.|TRBJ2-1|.
TGCGCCAGCAGCCATGGCCGGAATGAGCAGTTCTTC
CASSHGRNEQFF
>TRBV3-1|TRBD2|TRBJ2-1|.
TGTGCCAGCAGCTCCAGCCAGCGGGGAAGGGATGAGCAGTTCTTC
CASSSSQRGRDEQFF
>TRBV15|TRBD2|TRBJ2-1|.
TGTGCCACCAGCAGAACCCGACTAGCGGACAATGAGCAGTTCTTC
CATSRTRLADNEQFF
>TRBV12-3/TRBV12-4|.|TRBJ2-7|few
TGTGCCAGCAGTTTTGCGGGCAATTCCTACGAGCAGTACTTC
CASSFAGNSYEQYF
>TRBV5-5|.|TRBJ1-2|.
TGTGCCAGCAGCTCGGAACCTGCGAGGGGGGGTGGCTACACCTTC
CASSSEPARGGGYTF
>TRBV12-3/TRBV12-4|TRBD2|TRBJ2-1|few
TGTGCCAGCAGCATGGGACTAGCGGGAGACGAGCAGTTCTTC
CASSMGLAGDEQFF
>TRBV19|.|TRBJ2-1|once
TGTGCCACCGGGCCGGGGGGCCTTTTGAATGAGCAGTTCTTC
CATGPGGLLNEQFF
>TRBV7-9|.|TRBJ2-1|.
TGTGCCAGCAGCTTAGCGGGAGGCCCCGTCAATGAGCAGTTCTTC
CASSLAGGPVNEQFF
>TRBV11-1|TRBD1|TRBJ2-1|.
TGTGCCAGCAGCCCAGGGACAGGCGCAGGGTACAATGAGCAGTTCTTC
CASSPGTGAGYNEQFF
>TRBV27|TRBD2|TRBJ2-7|few
TGTGCCAGCAGTCAGATAGCGGGGAGAGGAAGCTACGAGCAGTACTTC
CASSQIAGRGSYEQYF
>TRBV15|.|TRBJ1-4|few
TGTGCCACCGAGGGGGGGGAAGATGGAAAACTGTTTTTT
CATEGGEDGKLFF
>TRBV29-1|TRBD2|TRBJ2-5|.
TGCAGCGTCGTGGCACGTGCTAGCGGAGTTGCGTACTTC
CSVVARASGVAYF
>TRBV20-1|.|TRBJ2-1|.
TGCAGTGCTAGAAGAGGGGGTGGGCACAATGAGCAGTTCTTC
CSARRGGGHNEQFF
>TRBV2|.|TRBJ1-2|.
TGTGCCAGCAATCCCCGGACAGTGAAATATAGGGATGGCTACACCTTC
CASNPRTVKYRDGYTF
>TRBV12-3/TRBV12-4|.|TRBJ1-2|.
TGTGCCAGCAGTCCCCTTGCCTCTAACTATGGCTACACCTTC
CASSPLASNYGYTF
>TRBV24-1|.|TRBJ1-2|.
TGTGCCACCAGTGACAGGACATATGGCTACACCTTC
CATSDRTYGYTF
>TRBV29-1|.|TRBJ2-1|few
TGCAGCGTTCTCACGCTGTCCTACAATGAGCAGTTCTTC
CSVLTLSYNEQFF
>TRBV3-1|TRBD1|TRBJ2-7|many
TGTGCCAGCAGTAGGACAGGTTCCTACGAGCAGTACTTC
CASSRTGSYEQYF
>TRBV28|.|TRBJ2-3|.
TGTGCCAGCAGTTTATTTACAGGTTACACAGATACGCAGTATTTT
CASSLFTGYTDTQYF
>TRBV5-1|TRBD2|TRBJ2-5|.
TGCGCCAGCAGCAAACGCCTTTGGGTAGCGGGAGTACGAGAGACCCAGTACTTC
CASSKRLWVAGVRETQYF
>TRBV20-1|TRBD2|TRBJ2-1|.
TGCAGTGCTGGGACTAGCGGCGATGAGCAGTTCTTC
CSAGTSGDEQFF
>TRBV4-3|.|TRBJ2-1|.
TGCGCCAGCAGCCAAGATTGGAGGGTAGACAATGAGCAGTTCTTC
CASSQDWRVDNEQFF
>TRBV20-1|TRBD2|TRBJ2-5|.
TGCAGTGCTACGGGACTAGTTACGAGAGAGACCCAGTACTTC
CSATGLVTRETQYF
>TRBV28|TRBD2|TRBJ2-7|.
TGTGCCAGCACCAGCGGGAGGACGTACGAGCAGTACTTC
CASTSGRTYEQYF
>TRBV20-1|.|TRBJ2-7|few
TGCAGTGCTATGCCCGTTGATGCCCTAAACTACGAGCAGTACTTC
CSAMPVDALNYEQYF
>TRBV29-1|TRBD1|TRBJ2-5|few
TGCAGCGTTGACCCGGACAGGGAGGTTGAGACCCAGTACTTC
CSVDPDREVETQYF
>TRBV9|TRBD1|TRBJ1-5|.
TGTGCCAGCAGCAACACGGGACAGCACAATCAGCCCCAGCATTTT
CASSNTGQHNQPQHF
>TRBV29-1|.|TRBJ2-1|.
TGCAGCGTTGAACGTACCTCTCCTCAGTTCTTC
CSVERTSPQFF
>TRBV20-1|TRBD2|TRBJ2-3|.
TGCAGTGCTAGAGGTAGCGGGGTTGAGTATTTT
CSARGSGVEYF
>TRBV20-1|.|TRBJ1-5|few
TGCAGTGCTACCACAGGGTGGGGAAGGAATCAGCCCCAGCATTTT
CSATTGWGRNQPQHF
>TRBV5-1|.|TRBJ2-3|few
TGCGCCAGCAGCTTCGGGGCATCAGATACGCAGTATTTT
CASSFGASDTQYF
>TRBV10-3|TRBD1|TRBJ2-7|few
TGTGCCATCAGTGAGCTCGGACAGGGGAATTACGAGCAGTACTTC
CAISELGQGNYEQYF